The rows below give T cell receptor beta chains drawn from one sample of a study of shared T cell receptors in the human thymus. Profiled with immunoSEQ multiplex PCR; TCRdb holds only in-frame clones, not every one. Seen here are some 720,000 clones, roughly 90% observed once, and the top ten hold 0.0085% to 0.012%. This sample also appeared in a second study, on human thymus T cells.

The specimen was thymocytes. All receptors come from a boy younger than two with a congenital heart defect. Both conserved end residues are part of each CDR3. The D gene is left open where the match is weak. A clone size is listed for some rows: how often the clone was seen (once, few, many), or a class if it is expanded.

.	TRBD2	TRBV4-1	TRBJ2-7	TGCGCCAGCAGCCAAGATGGGGAACTAGCGGGAGCATGGGAGCAGTACTTC	CASSQDGELAGAWEQYF
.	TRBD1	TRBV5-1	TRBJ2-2	TGCGCCAGCGCCTGGGGACAGGGGAGGAGGACCGGGGAGCTGTTTTTT	CASAWGQGRRTGELFF
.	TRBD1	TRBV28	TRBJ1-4	TGTGCCAGCAGTCCATCCTACAGGGGGAGGAATGAAAAACTGTTTTTT	CASSPSYRGRNEKLFF
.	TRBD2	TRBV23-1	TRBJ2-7	TGCGCCAGCACCTGGGGGACTAGCGGGAGTACGTTCCACGAGCAGTACTTC	CASTWGTSGSTFHEQYF
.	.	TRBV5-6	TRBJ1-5	TGTGCCAGCAGCTTGGACAGGGAAGAGGGCAATCAGCCCCAGCATTTT	CASSLDREEGNQPQHF
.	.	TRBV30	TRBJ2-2	TGTGCCTGGACTGTTCCTGCTAGACCTCCCGGGGAGCTGTTTTTT	CAWTVPARPPGELFF
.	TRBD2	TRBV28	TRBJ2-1	TGTGCCAGCAGCTCCCTCTGGCGGGAGGGCAATGAGCAGTTCTTC	CASSSLWREGNEQFF
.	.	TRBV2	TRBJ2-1	TGTGCCAGCAGTGAAGCGGCGGTATCCTACAATGAGCAGTTCTTC	CASSEAAVSYNEQFF
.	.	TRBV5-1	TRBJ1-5	TGCGCCAGCAGCTTGGGAGGAAGCCAGCCCCAGCATTTT	CASSLGGSQPQHF
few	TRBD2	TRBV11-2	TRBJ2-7	TGTGCCAGCAGCTCTAGCCCCGGGACTAGCGGGGGAGAGCAGTACTTC	CASSSSPGTSGGEQYF
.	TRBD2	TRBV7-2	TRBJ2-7	TGTGCCAGCAGCCCACATCCTAGCGGGAGAGTGTACGAGCAGTACTTC	CASSPHPSGRVYEQYF
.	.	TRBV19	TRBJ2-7	TGTGCCAGTAGTTCCCCGGGTGCGGTGGCCTACGAGCAGTACTTC	CASSSPGAVAYEQYF
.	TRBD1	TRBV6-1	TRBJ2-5	TGTGCCACTACGAGGGACAGACAAGAGACCCAGTACTTC	CATTRDRQETQYF
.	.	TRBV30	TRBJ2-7	TGTGCCTGGAGTGCCCCAAGGCCGAGGCCCTGGGAGCAGTACTTC	CAWSAPRPRPWEQYF
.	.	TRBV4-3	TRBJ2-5	TGCGCCAGCAGCCAAGGGGGGGAACTAGGAGGGGAGACCCAGTACTTC	CASSQGGELGGETQYF
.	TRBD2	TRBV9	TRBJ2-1	TGTGCCAGCAGCGTCCCCCCCGGGACTAGCGGGGCGGGCAATGAGCAGTTCTTC	CASSVPPGTSGAGNEQFF
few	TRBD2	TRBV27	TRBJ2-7	TGTGCCAGCAGTCCCCGGGGGGGCCTAGCGGGATCCTACGAGCAGTACTTC	CASSPRGGLAGSYEQYF
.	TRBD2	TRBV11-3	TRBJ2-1	TGTGCCAGCAGCCTCCAAGCGGGAGATGTTGAGCAGTTCTTC	CASSLQAGDVEQFF
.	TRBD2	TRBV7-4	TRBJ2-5	TGTGCCAGCAGGAGGGAGGGAGAGACCCAGTACTTC	CASRREGETQYF
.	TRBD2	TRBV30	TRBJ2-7	TGTGCCTGGGCCAAAGCGGGAGATGTCTACGAGCAGTACTTC	CAWAKAGDVYEQYF
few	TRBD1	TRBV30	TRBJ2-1	TGTGCCTGGAGTGTTGACAGGGGGGGGCAGTTCTTC	CAWSVDRGGQFF
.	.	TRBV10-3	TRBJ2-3	TGTGCCATCAGTGAAGACCATCGGGGTACAGATACGCAGTATTTT	CAISEDHRGTDTQYF
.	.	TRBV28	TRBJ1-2	TGTGCCAGCAGTTTTAGTGGGCGCGGGGGGGGCTACACCTTC	CASSFSGRGGGYTF
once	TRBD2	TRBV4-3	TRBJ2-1	TGCGCCAGCAGCCAAGAAGGACCTAGCGGGAGGGCCGTGTACAATGAGCAGTTCTTC	CASSQEGPSGRAVYNEQFF